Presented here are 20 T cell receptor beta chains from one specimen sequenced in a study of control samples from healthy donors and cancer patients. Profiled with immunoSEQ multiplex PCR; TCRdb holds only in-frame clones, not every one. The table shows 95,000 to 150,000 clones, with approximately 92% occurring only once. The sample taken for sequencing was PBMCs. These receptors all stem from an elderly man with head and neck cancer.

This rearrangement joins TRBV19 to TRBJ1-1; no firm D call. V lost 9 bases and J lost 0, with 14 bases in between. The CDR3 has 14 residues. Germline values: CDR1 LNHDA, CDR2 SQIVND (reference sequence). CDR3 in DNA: TGTGCCAGCCACCATAGAGCCATGAACACTGAAGCTTTCTTT. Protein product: CASHHRAMNTEAFF.

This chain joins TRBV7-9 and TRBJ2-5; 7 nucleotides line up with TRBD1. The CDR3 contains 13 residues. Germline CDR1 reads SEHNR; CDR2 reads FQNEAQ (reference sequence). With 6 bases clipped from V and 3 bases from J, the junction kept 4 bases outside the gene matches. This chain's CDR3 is CASRSTGEETQYF. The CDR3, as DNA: TGTGCCAGCAGGTCTACAGGGGAAGAGACCCAGTACTTC.

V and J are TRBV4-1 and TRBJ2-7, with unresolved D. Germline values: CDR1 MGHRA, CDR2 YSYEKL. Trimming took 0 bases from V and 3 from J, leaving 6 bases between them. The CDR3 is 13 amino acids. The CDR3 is CASSQERLYEQYF. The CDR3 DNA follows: TGCGCCAGCAGCCAAGAACGCCTCTACGAGCAGTACTTC.

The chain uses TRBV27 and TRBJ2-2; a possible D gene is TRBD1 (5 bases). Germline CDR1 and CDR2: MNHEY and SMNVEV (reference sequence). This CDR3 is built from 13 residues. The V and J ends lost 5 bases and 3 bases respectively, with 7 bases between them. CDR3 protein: CASSQGYTGELFF. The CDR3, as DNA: TGTGCCAGCAGTCAGGGTTACACCGGGGAGCTGTTTTTT.

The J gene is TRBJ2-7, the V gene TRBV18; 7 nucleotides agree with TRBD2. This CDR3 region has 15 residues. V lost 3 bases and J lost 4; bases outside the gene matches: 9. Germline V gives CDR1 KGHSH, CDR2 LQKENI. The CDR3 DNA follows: TGTGCCAGCTCACCTCTGTCTAGCGGTAGTTACGAGCAGTACTTC. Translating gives CASSPLSSGSYEQYF. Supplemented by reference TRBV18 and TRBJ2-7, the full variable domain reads NAGVMQNPRHLVRRRGQEARLRCSPMKGHSHVYWYRQLPEEGLKFMVYLQKENIIDESGMPKERFSAEFPKEGPSILRIQQVVRGDSAAYFCASSPLSSGSYEQYFGPGTRLTVT.

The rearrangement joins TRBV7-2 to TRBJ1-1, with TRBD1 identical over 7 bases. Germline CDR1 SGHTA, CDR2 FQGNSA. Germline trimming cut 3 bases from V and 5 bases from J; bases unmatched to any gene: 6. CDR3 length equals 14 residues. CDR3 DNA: TGTGCCAGCAGCTTTAACAGGGGAAGGACTGAAGCTTTCTTT. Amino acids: CASSFNRGRTEAFF.

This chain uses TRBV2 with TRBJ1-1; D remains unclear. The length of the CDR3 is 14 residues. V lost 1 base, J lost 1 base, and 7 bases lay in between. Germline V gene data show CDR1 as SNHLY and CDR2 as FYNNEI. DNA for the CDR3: TGTGCCAGCAGTGAAGAGTCGGGGAACACTGAAGCTTTCTTT. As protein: CASSEESGNTEAFF.

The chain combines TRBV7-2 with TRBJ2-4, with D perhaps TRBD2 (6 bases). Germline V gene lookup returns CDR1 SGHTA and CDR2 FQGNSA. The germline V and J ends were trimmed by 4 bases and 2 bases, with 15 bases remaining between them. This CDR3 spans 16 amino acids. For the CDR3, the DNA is TGTGCCAGCAGCTCCTTCAGGGCGGGAACCAAAAACATTCAGTACTTC. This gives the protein CASSSFRAGTKNIQYF.

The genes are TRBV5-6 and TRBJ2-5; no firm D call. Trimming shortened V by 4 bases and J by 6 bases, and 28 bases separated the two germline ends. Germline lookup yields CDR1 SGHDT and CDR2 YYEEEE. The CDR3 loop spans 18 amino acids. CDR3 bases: TGTGCCAGCAGCCTGAGTCTTTTTCCGGGTTGGGATTCGAAGACCCAGTACTTC. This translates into CASSLSLFPGWDSKTQYF.

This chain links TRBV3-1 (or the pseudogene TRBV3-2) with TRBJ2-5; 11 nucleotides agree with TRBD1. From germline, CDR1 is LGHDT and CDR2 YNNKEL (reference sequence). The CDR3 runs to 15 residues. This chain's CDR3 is CAATGTGGFQETQYF. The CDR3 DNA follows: TGTGCAGCTACTGGGACAGGGGGTTTCCAAGAGACCCAGTACTTC.

The CDR3 DNA reads TGTGCCGGGAACACAGGGGGCAGTAGCTATGGCTACACCTTC. Translated: CAGNTGGSSYGYTF. V usage is TRBV2 and J usage is TRBJ1-2, with 9 bases fitting TRBD1. Germline assignment: CDR1 SNHLY and CDR2 FYNNEI. This CDR3 is 14 amino acids long. The junction had 11 bases not matched to a gene; V was cut back by 11 bases and J by 4 bases.

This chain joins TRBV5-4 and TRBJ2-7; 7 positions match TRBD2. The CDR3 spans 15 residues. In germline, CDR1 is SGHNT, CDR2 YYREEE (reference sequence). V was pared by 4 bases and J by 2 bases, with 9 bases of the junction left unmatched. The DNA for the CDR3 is TGTGCCAGCAGCCCGGGAGGAGGGCGGCCCTACGAGCAGTACTTC. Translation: CASSPGGGRPYEQYF.

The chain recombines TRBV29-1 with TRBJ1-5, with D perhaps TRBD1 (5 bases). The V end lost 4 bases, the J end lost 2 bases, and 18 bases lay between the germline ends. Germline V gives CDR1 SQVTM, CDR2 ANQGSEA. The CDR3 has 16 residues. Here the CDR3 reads CSVVSLCVTGNQPQHF. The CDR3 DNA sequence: TGCAGCGTTGTCTCGTTGTGCGTGACAGGCAATCAGCCCCAGCATTTT.

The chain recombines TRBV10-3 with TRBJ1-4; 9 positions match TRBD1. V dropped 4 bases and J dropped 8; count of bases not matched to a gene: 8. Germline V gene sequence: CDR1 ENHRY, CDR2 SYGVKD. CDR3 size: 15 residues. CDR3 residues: CAISGTGGTVEKLFF. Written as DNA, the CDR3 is TGTGCCATCAGTGGAACAGGGGGCACGGTAGAAAAACTGTTTTTT.

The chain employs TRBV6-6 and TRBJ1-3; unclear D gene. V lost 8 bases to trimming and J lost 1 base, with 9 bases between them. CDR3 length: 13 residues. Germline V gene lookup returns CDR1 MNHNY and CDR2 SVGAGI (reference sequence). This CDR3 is CASREASGNTIYF. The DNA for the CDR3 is TGTGCCAGCCGCGAGGCTTCTGGAAACACCATATATTTT.

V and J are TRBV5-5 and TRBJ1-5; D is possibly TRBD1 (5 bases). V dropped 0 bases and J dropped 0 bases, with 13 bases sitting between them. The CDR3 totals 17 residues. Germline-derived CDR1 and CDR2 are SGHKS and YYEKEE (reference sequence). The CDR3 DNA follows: TGTGCCAGCAGCTTGGGCCGGGGGGTTAGTAGCAATCAGCCCCAGCATTTT. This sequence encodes CASSLGRGVSSNQPQHF. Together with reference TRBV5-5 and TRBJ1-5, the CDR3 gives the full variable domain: DAGVTQSPTHLIKTRGQQVTLRCSPISGHKSVSWYQQVLGQGPQFIFQYYEKEERGRGNFPDRFSARQFPNYSSELNVNALLLGDSALYLCASSLGRGVSSNQPQHFGDGTRLSIL.

Here the CDR3 DNA reads TGCAGCGTCGGCAGACTAGCGGGAGAGCGTTACAATGAGCAGTTCTTC. Protein sequence: CSVGRLAGERYNEQFF. The chain couples TRBV29-1 to TRBJ2-1; 12 bases align to TRBD2. Germline V gives CDR1 SQVTM, CDR2 ANQGSEA. This CDR3 comprises 16 residues. Trimming took 6 bases from V and 4 from J; bases not matched to a gene: 10.

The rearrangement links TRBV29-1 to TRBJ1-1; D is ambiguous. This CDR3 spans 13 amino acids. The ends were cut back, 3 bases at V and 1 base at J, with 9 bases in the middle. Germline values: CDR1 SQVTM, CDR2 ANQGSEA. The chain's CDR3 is CSVEGLGNTEAFF. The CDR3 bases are TGCAGCGTTGAGGGATTAGGGAACACTGAAGCTTTCTTT.

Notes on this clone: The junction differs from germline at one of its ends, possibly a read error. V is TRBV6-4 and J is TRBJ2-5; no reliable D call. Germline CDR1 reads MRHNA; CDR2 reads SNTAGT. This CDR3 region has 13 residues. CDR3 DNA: TGTGCCAGCAGAGACTCAAATCAAGAGACCCAGTACTTC. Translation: CASRDSNQETQYF.

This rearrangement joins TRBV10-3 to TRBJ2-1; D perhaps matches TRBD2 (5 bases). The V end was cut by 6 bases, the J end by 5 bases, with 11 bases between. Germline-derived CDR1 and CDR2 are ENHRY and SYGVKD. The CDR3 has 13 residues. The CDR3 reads CAIRPGLNNEQFF. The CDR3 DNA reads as TGTGCCATCAGGCCTGGACTCAACAATGAGCAGTTCTTC.